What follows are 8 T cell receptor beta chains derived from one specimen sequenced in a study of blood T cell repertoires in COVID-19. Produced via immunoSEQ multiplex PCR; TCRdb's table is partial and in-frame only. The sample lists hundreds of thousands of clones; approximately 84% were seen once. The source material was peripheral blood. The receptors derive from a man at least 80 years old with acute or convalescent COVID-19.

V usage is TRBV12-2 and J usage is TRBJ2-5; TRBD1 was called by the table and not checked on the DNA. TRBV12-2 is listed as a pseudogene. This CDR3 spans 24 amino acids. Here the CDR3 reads CASRLAASEGDRTVIEVRQETQYF. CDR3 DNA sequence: TGTGCAAGTCGCTTAGCCGCATCAGAAGGAGACAGGACAGTCATAGAGGTTCGGCAAGAGACCCAGTACTTC.

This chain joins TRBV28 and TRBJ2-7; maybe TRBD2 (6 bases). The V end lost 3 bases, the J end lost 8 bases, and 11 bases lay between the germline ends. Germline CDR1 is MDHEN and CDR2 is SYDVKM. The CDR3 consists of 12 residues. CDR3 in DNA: TGTGCCAGCAGTTTTCGGGCGGGAAAGCAGTACTTC. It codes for CASSFRAGKQYF.

The chain's CDR3 is CATSQGDYGYTF. The CDR3 DNA reads as TGTGCCACCAGCCAGGGTGACTATGGCTACACCTTC. The genes are TRBV24-1 and TRBJ1-2; weak D call: TRBD1 (5 bases). V was cut by 7 bases and J by 3 bases, with 8 bases left in between. Germline CDR1 and CDR2: KGHDR and SFDVKD. This CDR3 has 12 amino acids.

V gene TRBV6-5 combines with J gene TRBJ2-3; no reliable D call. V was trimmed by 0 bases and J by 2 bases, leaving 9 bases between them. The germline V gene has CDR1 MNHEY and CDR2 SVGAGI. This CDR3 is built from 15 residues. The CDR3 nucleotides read TGTGCCAGCAGTTACTCTGCGTCCCACACAGATACGCAGTATTTT. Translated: CASSYSASHTDTQYF.

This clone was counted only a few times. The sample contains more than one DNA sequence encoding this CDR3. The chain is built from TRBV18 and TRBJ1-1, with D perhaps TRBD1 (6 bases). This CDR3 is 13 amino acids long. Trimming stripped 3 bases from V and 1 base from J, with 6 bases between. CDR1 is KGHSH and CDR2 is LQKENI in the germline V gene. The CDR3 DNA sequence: TGTGCCAGCTCACCGGGACAGAACACTGAAGCTTTCTTT. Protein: CASSPGQNTEAFF.

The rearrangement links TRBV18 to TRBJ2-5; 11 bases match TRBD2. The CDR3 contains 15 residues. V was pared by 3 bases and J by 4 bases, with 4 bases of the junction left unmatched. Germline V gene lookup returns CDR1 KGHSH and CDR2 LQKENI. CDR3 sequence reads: CASSPPLAGGETQYF. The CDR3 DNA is TGTGCCAGCTCACCCCCCCTAGCGGGAGGAGAGACCCAGTACTTC.

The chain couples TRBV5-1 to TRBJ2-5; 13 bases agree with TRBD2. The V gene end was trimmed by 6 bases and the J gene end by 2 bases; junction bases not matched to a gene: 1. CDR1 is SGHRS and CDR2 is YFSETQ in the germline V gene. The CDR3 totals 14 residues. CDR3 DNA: TGCGCCAGCAAACTAGCGGGAGGGCAAGAGACCCAGTACTTC. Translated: CASKLAGGQETQYF.

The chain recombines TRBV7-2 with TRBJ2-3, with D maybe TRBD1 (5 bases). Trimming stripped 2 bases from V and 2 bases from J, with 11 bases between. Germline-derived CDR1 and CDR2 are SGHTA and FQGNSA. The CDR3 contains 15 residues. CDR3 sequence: CASSLHRQYTDTQYF. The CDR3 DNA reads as TGTGCCAGCAGCTTACATCGACAGTACACAGATACGCAGTATTTT.